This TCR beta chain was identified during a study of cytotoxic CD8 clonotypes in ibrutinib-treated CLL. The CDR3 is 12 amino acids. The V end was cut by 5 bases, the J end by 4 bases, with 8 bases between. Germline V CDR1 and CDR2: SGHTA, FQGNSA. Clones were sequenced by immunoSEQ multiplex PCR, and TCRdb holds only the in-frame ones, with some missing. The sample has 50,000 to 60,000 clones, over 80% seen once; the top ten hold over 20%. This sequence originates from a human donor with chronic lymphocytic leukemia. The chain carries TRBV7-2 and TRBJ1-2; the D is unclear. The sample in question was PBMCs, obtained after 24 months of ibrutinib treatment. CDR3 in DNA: TGTGCCAGCAGCCCTTGGGGCTATGGCTACACCTTC. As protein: CASSPWGYGYTF.